The 26 T cell receptor beta chains given below trace back to one sample, sequenced in a study of shared clonotypes between healthy human individuals. Generated by immunoSEQ multiplex PCR, the TCRdb table keeps only in-frame clones and is missing some. The table shows over a million clones, with more than 75% occurring only once. Input material: memory CD4+ T cells from PBMCs. Subset in this sample: CD45RA-negative fraction. The receptors were gathered from a man aged 18 to 30 in good health. Some clones in this sample may be carry-over from other donors' samples.

The chain has TRBV29-1 and TRBJ2-5; possible D gene TRBD1, 5 bases. Per the germline V gene, CDR1 is SQVTM and CDR2 is ANQGSEA. The germline V and J ends were trimmed by 6 bases and 5 bases, with 13 bases remaining between them. The CDR3 consists of 12 residues. The CDR3 sequence: CSVQGPPETQYF. The DNA for the CDR3 is TGCAGCGTCCAGGGCCCCCCCGAGACCCAGTACTTC.

The rearrangement links TRBV10-3 to TRBJ2-3; the match to TRBD1 covers 8 bases. Germline lookup yields CDR1 ENHRY and CDR2 SYGVKD. V shed 3 bases, J shed 5 bases, and the junction held 19 bases outside the gene matches. The CDR3 has 19 amino acids. The chain's CDR3 is CAISDGLGLRDRLRDTQYF. Written as DNA, the CDR3 is TGTGCCATCAGTGACGGCCTAGGGCTAAGGGACAGGCTTAGAGATACGCAGTATTTT.

This chain joins TRBV28 and TRBJ1-2; D is ambiguous. The CDR3 has 13 residues. Trimming took off 3 bases at V and 2 bases at J, with 7 bases between the two ends. Per germline, CDR1 MDHEN and CDR2 SYDVKM. The CDR3 DNA is TGTGCCAGCAGTTTTTCCCAGAACTATGGCTACACCTTC. Translating gives CASSFSQNYGYTF.

This clone has at least ten counts. The chain employs TRBV9 and TRBJ2-7; 8 nucleotides align to TRBD2. J was trimmed by 7 bases and V by 4 bases; bases with no gene match: 10. The germline V gene encodes CDR1 SGDLS and CDR2 YYNGEE. The CDR3 has 14 amino acids. The CDR3 reads CASSTGLGIREQYF. Written as DNA, the CDR3 is TGTGCCAGCAGCACGGGACTAGGCATCCGGGAGCAGTACTTC.

The chain links TRBV28 to TRBJ1-4, with a possible D match to TRBD1 (5 bases). V was trimmed by 9 bases and J by 13 bases, leaving 27 bases between them. Germline-derived CDR1 and CDR2 are MDHEN and SYDVKM. This CDR3 has 15 amino acids. The CDR3 sequence: CASHPAGTASGGLFF. The CDR3 DNA reads TGTGCCAGTCACCCCGCCGGGACTGCCTCGGGTGGACTGTTTTTT. The complete variable domain, with remaining parts taken from reference TRBV28 and TRBJ1-4, reads DVKVTQSSRYLVKRTGEKVFLECVQDMDHENMFWYRQDPGLGLRLIYFSYDVKMKEKGDIPEGYSVSREKKERFSLILESASTNQTSMYLCASHPAGTASGGLFFGSGTQLSVL.

V and J are TRBV18 and TRBJ2-5, with 9 bases that match TRBD2. CDR3 size: 16 residues. Germline lookup yields CDR1 KGHSH and CDR2 LQKENI. J was trimmed by 1 base and V by 8 bases; bases with no gene match: 11. CDR3 in DNA: TGTGCCAGCCGCACCCGACTAGCGGAGAGCCAAGAGACCCAGTACTTC. This sequence encodes CASRTRLAESQETQYF.

The CDR3: CASSPRTSGGLYNEQFF. CDR3 nucleotides: TGTGCCAGCAGCCCAAGGACTAGCGGAGGGCTCTACAATGAGCAGTTCTTC. J is TRBJ2-1 and V is TRBV5-4; 10 nucleotides align to TRBD2. This CDR3 has 17 amino acids. Germline V gene sequence: CDR1 SGHNT, CDR2 YYREEE (reference sequence). The ends lost 4 bases at V and 3 bases at J; junction bases unmatched: 10.

This rearrangement joins TRBV29-1 to TRBJ1-2, with 8 bases lining up with TRBD1. V lost 7 bases, J lost 6 bases, and 7 bases stayed unmatched. The CDR3 loop spans 12 amino acids. Germline CDR1 reads SQVTM; CDR2 reads ANQGSEA. CDR3 region: CSGWDRKDGYTF. The DNA for the CDR3 is TGCAGCGGGTGGGACAGGAAAGATGGCTACACCTTC.

The chain employs TRBV5-1 and TRBJ2-1; tentative D call: TRBD2 (6 bases). The germline gives CDR1 SGHRS, CDR2 YFSETQ. Trimming took off 1 base at V and 10 bases at J, with 18 bases between the two ends. CDR3 length: 15 residues. CDR3 amino acids: CASSLSPGGAAEQFF. In DNA, the CDR3 is TGCGCCAGCAGCTTGAGCCCCGGGGGAGCGGCGGAGCAGTTCTTC. The variable domain in full, with the rest retrieved from reference TRBV5-1 and TRBJ2-1, is KAGVTQTPRYLIKTRGQQVTLSCSPISGHRSVSWYQQTPGQGLQFLFEYFSETQRNKGNFPGRFSGRQFSNSRSEMNVSTLELGDSALYLCASSLSPGGAAEQFFGPGTRLTVL.

The chain links TRBV10-3 to TRBJ2-5; tentative D call: TRBD2 (6 bases). Germline CDR1 is ENHRY and CDR2 is SYGVKD. The CDR3 covers 13 residues. V lost 8 bases and J lost 3, with 13 bases in between. Written as DNA, the CDR3 is TGTGCCATCGGGGGTTGGGAGGAAGAGACCCAGTACTTC. Protein sequence: CAIGGWEEETQYF.

This clone was seen repeatedly, ten times or more. This chain joins TRBV29-1 and TRBJ1-1; D uncertain. This CDR3 region has 12 residues. Germline CDR1 and CDR2: SQVTM and ANQGSEA. V was pared by 5 bases and J by 1 base, with 8 bases between. Written as DNA, the CDR3 is TGCAGCGTTAGGCGGAGGAACACTGAAGCTTTCTTT. Translating it yields CSVRRRNTEAFF.

About this clone itself: The sample contains more than one DNA sequence encoding this CDR3. V gene TRBV30 combines with J gene TRBJ2-5; TRBD2 might be the D (5 bases). Germline-derived CDR1 and CDR2 are GTSNPN and SVGIG (reference sequence). Trimming left V 2 bases short and J 1 base short, with 5 bases between. The CDR3 spans 12 residues. CDR3 coding DNA: TGTGCCTGGAGTAGCGGCCAAGAGACCCAGTACTTC. Translation gives CAWSSGQETQYF.

The genes are TRBV5-4 and TRBJ2-1, with TRBD2 matching over 10 bases. With 0 bases clipped from V and 0 bases from J, the junction kept 6 bases outside the gene matches. The CDR3 is 18 residues long. Germline CDR1 and CDR2: SGHNT and YYREEE (reference sequence). CDR3 sequence (DNA): TGTGCCAGCAGCTTGGGTCTAGCGGGAGCGTACTCCTACAATGAGCAGTTCTTC. This gives the protein CASSLGLAGAYSYNEQFF.

As concerns this clone: This CDR3 is also generated by other DNA sequences in the sample. The chain employs TRBV5-1 and TRBJ2-1, with D perhaps given as TRBD1 or TRBD2 (5 bases each). The V end was cut by 2 bases, the J end by 6 bases, with 6 bases between. This CDR3 region has 12 residues. CDR1 is SGHRS, CDR2 YFSETQ, per germline. The CDR3 protein is CASSFGGNEQFF. CDR3 in DNA: TGCGCCAGCAGCTTTGGGGGCAATGAGCAGTTCTTC.

The sample holds many counts of this clone. Other nucleotide sequences in the sample specify the same CDR3. This chain connects TRBV28 to TRBJ1-2, with D unresolved. This CDR3 is built from 12 residues. CDR1 and CDR2 (germline): MDHEN, SYDVKM. V lost 5 bases, J lost 2 bases, and 6 bases lay in between. The CDR3 is CASSPANYGYTF. CDR3 nucleotides: TGTGCCAGCAGTCCGGCAAACTATGGCTACACCTTC.

The chain recombines TRBV28 with TRBJ2-1; 8 bases fit TRBD2. The germline CDR1 and CDR2 sequences are MDHEN and SYDVKM. This CDR3 has 14 amino acids. J gave up 7 bases and V 3 bases, and 5 bases lay outside the gene matches. CDR3 loop: CASSLAGGRNEQFF. The CDR3 coding sequence is TGTGCCAGCAGTTTGGCGGGAGGACGGAATGAGCAGTTCTTC. Full variable domain (remainder filled in from reference TRBV28 and TRBJ2-1): DVKVTQSSRYLVKRTGEKVFLECVQDMDHENMFWYRQDPGLGLRLIYFSYDVKMKEKGDIPEGYSVSREKKERFSLILESASTNQTSMYLCASSLAGGRNEQFFGPGTRLTVL.

The CDR3 sequence: CASSSPLTSSVQYF. Here the CDR3 DNA reads TGTGCCAGCAGTTCCCCCTTAACTAGTTCTGTGCAGTACTTC. The chain couples TRBV28 to TRBJ2-7; D possibly corresponds to TRBD2 (5 bases). Trimming cost V 4 bases and J 9 bases, with 19 bases left between them. Germline-derived CDR1 and CDR2 are MDHEN and SYDVKM. This CDR3 is 14 amino acids long.

Concerning this clone itself: Other DNA variants within this sample encode the same CDR3. The rearrangement uses TRBV5-1 and TRBJ2-2; no clear D. V was trimmed by 1 base and J by 4 bases, leaving 5 bases between them. Per germline, CDR1 SGHRS and CDR2 YFSETQ. The CDR3 runs 13 residues. This chain's CDR3 is CASSLLGTGELFF. CDR3 nucleotides: TGCGCCAGCAGCTTGCTAGGCACCGGGGAGCTGTTTTTT.

The rearrangement links TRBV28 to TRBJ2-5; D might be TRBD1 (5 bases). This CDR3 spans 13 amino acids. Germline values: CDR1 MDHEN, CDR2 SYDVKM. V shed 7 bases and J shed 3 bases, with 12 bases lying between them. CDR3 in amino acids: CASTPDSEETQYF. The CDR3 nucleotides are TGTGCCAGCACTCCTGACAGTGAAGAGACCCAGTACTTC.

The chain couples TRBV15 to TRBJ2-3, with a tentative D call TRBD2 (5 bases). The germline CDR1 and CDR2 sequences are LNHNV and YYDKDF (reference sequence). The CDR3 length is 17 residues. With 0 bases removed from V and 2 bases from J, the gap between germline ends came to 15 bases. The CDR3 sequence is CATSRDWRVASTDTQYF. The CDR3 nucleotides read TGTGCCACCAGCAGAGATTGGCGGGTCGCCTCCACAGATACGCAGTATTTT.

CDR3 protein: CASSPYTTSTDTQYF. The CDR3 DNA sequence: TGTGCCAGCAGCCCCTACACGACTAGCACAGATACGCAGTATTTT. This chain joins TRBV7-2 and TRBJ2-3; the D is unclear. V lost 5 bases and J 0 bases, leaving 12 bases between the germline ends. The CDR3 runs 15 residues. Germline loops: CDR1 SGHTA, CDR2 FQGNSA.

V is TRBV19 and J is TRBJ2-7, with TRBD2 as a possible D gene (6 bases). Trimming took 6 bases from V and 7 from J, leaving 19 bases between them. The CDR3 covers 14 residues. The V gene's germline CDR1 is LNHDA and CDR2 SQIVND (reference sequence). In nucleotides, the CDR3 is TGTGCCAGTAGCGATGGAGGGAAGACTGGGGAGCAGTACTTC. Protein product: CASSDGGKTGEQYF.

This chain connects TRBV30 to TRBJ1-3; D possibly corresponds to TRBD1 (6 bases). The CDR3 spans 14 residues. The V end was cut by 2 bases, the J end by 0 bases, with 8 bases between. From germline, CDR1 is GTSNPN and CDR2 SVGIG (reference sequence). In DNA, the CDR3 is TGTGCCTGGAGTAAGGGGGACTCTGGAAACACCATATATTTT. Protein product: CAWSKGDSGNTIYF.

This clone was picked up one time. The chain is built from TRBV6-5 and TRBJ2-5; 8 nucleotides align to TRBD2. With 3 bases clipped from V and 7 bases from J, the junction kept 7 bases outside the gene matches. There are 14 residues in the CDR3. CDR1 MNHEY and CDR2 SVGAGI come from the germline V gene. CDR3 sequence (DNA): TGTGCCAGCAGTTATGGTTCCCGGGAGGGGACCCAGTACTTC. Encoded protein: CASSYGSREGTQYF.

V usage is TRBV6-1 and J usage is TRBJ2-2; TRBD2 might be the D (7 bases). The CDR3 is made up of 15 amino acids. Germline loops: CDR1 MNHNS, CDR2 SASEGT. Trimming cost V 5 bases and J 4 bases, with 14 bases left between them. CDR3 amino acids: CASSPLGGPTGELFF. The CDR3 DNA reads TGTGCCAGCAGTCCACTGGGGGGGCCCACCGGGGAGCTGTTTTTT.

The rearrangement uses TRBV4-3 and TRBJ2-2; a possible D gene is TRBD2 (6 bases). Trimming pared 1 base from V and 4 bases from J, leaving 13 bases between. The CDR3 spans 16 residues. Germline CDR1 reads LGHNA; CDR2 reads YSLEER. This chain's CDR3 is CASSQVGGVPTGELFF. CDR3 DNA: TGCGCCAGCAGCCAAGTTGGCGGGGTACCCACCGGGGAGCTGTTTTTT.